This T cell receptor beta chain originates from a study of beta chain features in type 1 diabetes. In the study overall: Age and gender were similar between patients and healthy donors, as were cell yields.

About this clone: Its antigen is unknown.

Whole-study findings and limits: The similarity of naive, central memory and Treg TCRB repertoires appeared greater among patients than among healthy donors. Using cDNA template may skew counts toward highly expressing activated cells.

All of the isolated RNA was reverse transcribed, so expressed TCRB transcripts were sequenced. Sequencing was performed with immunoSEQ multiplex PCR; in TCRdb, only in-frame clones are kept and a portion is missing. The repertoire holds approximately 330,000 clones, about 11% seen once, with about 0.015% in the top ten. CDR3 length: 17 residues. Germline V CDR1 and CDR2: SGHVS, FQNEAQ. V shed 5 bases, J shed 2 bases, and the junction held 9 bases outside the gene matches. V and J are TRBV7-8 and TRBJ2-1; 10 nucleotides align to TRBD2. The sequenced material came from naive CD4+ T cells from blood. This TCR was recovered from a young woman in good health. The CDR3 DNA sequence: TGTGCCAGCAGCCGGCGGACTAGCGGCGAAACCTACAATGAGCAGTTCTTC. Amino acid sequence: CASSRRTSGETYNEQFF.